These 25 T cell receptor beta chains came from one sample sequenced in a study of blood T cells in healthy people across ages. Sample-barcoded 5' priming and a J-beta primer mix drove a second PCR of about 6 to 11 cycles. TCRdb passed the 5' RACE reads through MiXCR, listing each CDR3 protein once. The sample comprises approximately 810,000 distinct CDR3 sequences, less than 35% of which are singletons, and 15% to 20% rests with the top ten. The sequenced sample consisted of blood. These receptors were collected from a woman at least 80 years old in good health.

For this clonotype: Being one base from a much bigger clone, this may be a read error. The CDR3 loop reads CASSGRGLAEQYF. Written as DNA, the CDR3 is TGTGCCAGCAGTGGACGGGGTCTTGCAGAGCAGTACTTC. This sequence joins TRBV2 and TRBJ2-7, with D perhaps TRBD2 (5 bases). Per the germline V gene, CDR1 is SNHLY and CDR2 is FYNNEI. V dropped 4 bases and J dropped 7 bases, with 14 bases sitting between them. The CDR3 sequence is 13 residues long. The full variable domain, with the rest looked up from reference TRBV2 and TRBJ2-7, is EPEVTQTPSHQVTQMGQEVILRCVPISNHLYFYWYRQILGQKVEFLVSFYNNEISEKSEIFDDQFSVERPDGSNFTLKIRSTKLEDSAMYFCASSGRGLAEQYFGPGTRLTVT.

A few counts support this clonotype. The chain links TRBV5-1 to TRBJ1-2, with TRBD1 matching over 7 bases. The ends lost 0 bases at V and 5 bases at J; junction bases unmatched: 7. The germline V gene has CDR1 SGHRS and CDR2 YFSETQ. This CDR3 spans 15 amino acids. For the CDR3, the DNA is TGCGCCAGCAGCTTGGGGACAGGAGTTCCGTATGGCTACACCTTC. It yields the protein CASSLGTGVPYGYTF.

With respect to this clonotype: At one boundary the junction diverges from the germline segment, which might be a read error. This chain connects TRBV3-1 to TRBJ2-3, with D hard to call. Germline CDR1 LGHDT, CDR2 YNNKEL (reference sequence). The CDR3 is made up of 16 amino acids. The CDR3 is CVSSQKWASSTDTQYF. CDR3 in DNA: TGTGTCAGCAGCCAAAAATGGGCGTCCAGCACAGATACGCAGTATTTT.

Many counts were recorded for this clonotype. The CDR3 region is CASSLSGVGSYEQYF. For the CDR3, the DNA is TGTGCCAGCAGTTTATCGGGGGTAGGTTCCTACGAGCAGTACTTC. The chain joins TRBV12-3 or TRBV12-4 to TRBJ2-7; TRBD2 might be the D (6 bases). V was pared by 2 bases and J by 1 base, with 12 bases between. The CDR3 sequence is 15 residues long.

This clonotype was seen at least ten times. CDR3 coding DNA: TGTGCCAGCAGCTCGACAGGGGGCTACGAGCAGTACTTC. Protein: CASSSTGGYEQYF. V and J are TRBV5-5 and TRBJ2-7; 9 bases are a match to TRBD1. Per germline, CDR1 SGHKS and CDR2 YYEKEE (reference sequence). The CDR3 is 13 residues long. Trimming cost V 3 bases and J 3 bases; bases outside gene matches: 1. Full variable domain (outside the CDR3, taken from reference TRBV5-5 and TRBJ2-7): DAGVTQSPTHLIKTRGQQVTLRCSPISGHKSVSWYQQVLGQGPQFIFQYYEKEERGRGNFPDRFSARQFPNYSSELNVNALLLGDSALYLCASSSTGGYEQYFGPGTRLTVT.

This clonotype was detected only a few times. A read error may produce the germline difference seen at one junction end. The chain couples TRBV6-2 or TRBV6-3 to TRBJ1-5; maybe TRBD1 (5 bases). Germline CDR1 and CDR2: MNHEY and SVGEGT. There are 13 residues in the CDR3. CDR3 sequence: CACSLQGNQPQHF. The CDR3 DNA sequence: TGTGCCTGCAGTTTACAGGGCAATCAGCCCCAGCATTTT.

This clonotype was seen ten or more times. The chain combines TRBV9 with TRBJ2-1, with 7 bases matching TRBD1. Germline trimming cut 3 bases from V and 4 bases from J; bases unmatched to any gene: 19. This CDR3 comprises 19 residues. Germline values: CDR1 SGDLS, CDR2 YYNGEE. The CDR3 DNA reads TGTGCCAGCAGCGATGTCAATGGTCGTGGGACAGTTCCTTACAATGAGCAGTTCTTC. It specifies CASSDVNGRGTVPYNEQFF.

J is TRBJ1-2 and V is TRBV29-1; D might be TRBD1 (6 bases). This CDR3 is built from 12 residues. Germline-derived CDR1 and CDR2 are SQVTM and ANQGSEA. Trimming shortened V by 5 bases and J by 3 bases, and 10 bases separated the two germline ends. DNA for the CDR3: TGCAGCGTTCGGACAGAGTACTATGGCTACACCTTC. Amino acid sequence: CSVRTEYYGYTF.

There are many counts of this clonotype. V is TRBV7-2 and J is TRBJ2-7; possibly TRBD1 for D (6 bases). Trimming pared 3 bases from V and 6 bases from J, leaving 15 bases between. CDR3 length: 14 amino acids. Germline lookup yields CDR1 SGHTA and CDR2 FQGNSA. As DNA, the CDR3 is TGTGCCAGCAGCTTGTTACAGGGTATGGGCGAGCAGTACTTC. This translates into CASSLLQGMGEQYF.

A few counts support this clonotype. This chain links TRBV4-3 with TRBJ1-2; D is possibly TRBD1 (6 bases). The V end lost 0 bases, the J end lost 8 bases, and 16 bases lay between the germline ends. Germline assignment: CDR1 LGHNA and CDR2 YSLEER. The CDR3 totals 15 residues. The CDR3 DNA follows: TGCGCCAGCAGCCAAGAATGGAGGGGGGCGAGGGGCTACACCTTC. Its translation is CASSQEWRGARGYTF.

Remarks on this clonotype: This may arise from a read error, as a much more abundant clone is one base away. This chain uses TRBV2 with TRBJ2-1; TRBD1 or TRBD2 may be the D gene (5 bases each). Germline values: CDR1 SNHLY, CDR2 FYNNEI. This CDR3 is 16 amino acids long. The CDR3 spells CASKHSGTLSCNEQFF. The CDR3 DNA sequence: TGTGCCAGCAAACATTCCGGGACCCTCTCCTGCAATGAGCAGTTCTTC.

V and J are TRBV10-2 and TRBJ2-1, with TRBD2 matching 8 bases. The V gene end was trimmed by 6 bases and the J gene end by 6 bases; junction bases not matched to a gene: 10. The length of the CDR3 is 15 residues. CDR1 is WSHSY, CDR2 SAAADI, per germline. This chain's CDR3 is CASRARGGQGNEQFF. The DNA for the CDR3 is TGCGCCAGCAGAGCCCGGGGGGGCCAGGGCAATGAGCAGTTCTTC.

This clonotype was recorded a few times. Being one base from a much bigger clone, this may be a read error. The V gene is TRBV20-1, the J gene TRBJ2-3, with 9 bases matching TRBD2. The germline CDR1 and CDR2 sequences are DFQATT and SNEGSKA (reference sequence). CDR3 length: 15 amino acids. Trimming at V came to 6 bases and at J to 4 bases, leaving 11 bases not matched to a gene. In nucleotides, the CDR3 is TGCAGTGCGGCGGGGCTAGCGGGGCGCCCAGATACGCAGTATTTT. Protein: CSAAGLAGRPDTQYF.

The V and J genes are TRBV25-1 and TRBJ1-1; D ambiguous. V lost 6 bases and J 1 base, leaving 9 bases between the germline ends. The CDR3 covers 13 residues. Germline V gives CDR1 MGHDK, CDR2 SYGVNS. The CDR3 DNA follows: TGTGCCAGCAGAGTTACACCGAACACTGAAGCTTTCTTT. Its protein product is CASRVTPNTEAFF.

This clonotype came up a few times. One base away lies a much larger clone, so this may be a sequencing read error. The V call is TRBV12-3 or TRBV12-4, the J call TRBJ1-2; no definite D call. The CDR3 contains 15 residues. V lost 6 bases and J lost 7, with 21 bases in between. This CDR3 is CASSRSLRVAGGYTF. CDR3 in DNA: TGTGCCAGCAGCCGGTCCTTACGTGTCGCGGGTGGCTACACCTTC.

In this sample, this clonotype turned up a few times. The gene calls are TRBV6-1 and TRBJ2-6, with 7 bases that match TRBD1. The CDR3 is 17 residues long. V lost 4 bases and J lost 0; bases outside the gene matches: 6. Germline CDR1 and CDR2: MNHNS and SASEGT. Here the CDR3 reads CASSGLQGTSGANVLTF. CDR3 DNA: TGTGCCAGCAGTGGACTACAGGGGACCTCTGGGGCCAACGTCCTGACTTTC.

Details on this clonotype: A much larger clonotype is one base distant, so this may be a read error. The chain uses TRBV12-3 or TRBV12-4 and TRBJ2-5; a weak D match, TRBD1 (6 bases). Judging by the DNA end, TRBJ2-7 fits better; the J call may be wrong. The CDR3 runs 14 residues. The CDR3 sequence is CASSCPGDIYEQYF. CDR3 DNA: TGTGCCAGCAGTTGTCCAGGGGATATCTACGAGCAGTACTTC.

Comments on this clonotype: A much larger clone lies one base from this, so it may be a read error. The CDR3 loop reads CSALTQETQFF. DNA of the CDR3: TGCAGTGCATTAACGCAAGAGACCCAGTTCTTC. The rearrangement uses TRBV20-1 and TRBJ2-5; D not certain. The J call is doubtful: the DNA matches TRBJ2-1 better. Germline V lookup: CDR1 DFQATT, CDR2 SNEGSKA (reference sequence). The CDR3 length is 11 residues.

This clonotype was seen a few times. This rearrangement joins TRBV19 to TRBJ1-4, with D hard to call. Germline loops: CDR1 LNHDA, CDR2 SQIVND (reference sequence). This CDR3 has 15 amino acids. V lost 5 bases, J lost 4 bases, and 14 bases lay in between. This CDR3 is CASSADLRFNEKLFF. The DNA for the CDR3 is TGTGCCAGTAGTGCCGACCTCAGATTTAATGAAAAACTGTTTTTT.

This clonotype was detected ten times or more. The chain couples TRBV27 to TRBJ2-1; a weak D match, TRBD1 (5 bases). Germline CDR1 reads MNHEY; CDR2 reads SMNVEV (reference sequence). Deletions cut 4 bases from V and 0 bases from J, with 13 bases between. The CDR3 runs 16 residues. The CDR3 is CASSSARGSSYNEQFF. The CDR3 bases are TGTGCCAGCAGTTCTGCAAGGGGTAGCTCCTACAATGAGCAGTTCTTC.

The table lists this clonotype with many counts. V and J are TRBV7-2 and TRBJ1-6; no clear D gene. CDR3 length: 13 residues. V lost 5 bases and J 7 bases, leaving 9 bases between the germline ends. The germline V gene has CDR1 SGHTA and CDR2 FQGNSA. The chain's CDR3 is CASSQAVNSPLHF. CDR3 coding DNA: TGTGCCAGCAGCCAAGCGGTAAATTCACCCCTCCACTTT.

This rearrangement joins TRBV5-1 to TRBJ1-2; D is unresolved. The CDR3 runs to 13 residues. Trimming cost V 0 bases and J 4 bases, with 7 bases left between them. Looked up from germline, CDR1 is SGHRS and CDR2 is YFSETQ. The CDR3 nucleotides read TGCGCCAGCAGCTTGGACCAGGTCTATGGCTACACCTTC. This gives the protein CASSLDQVYGYTF.

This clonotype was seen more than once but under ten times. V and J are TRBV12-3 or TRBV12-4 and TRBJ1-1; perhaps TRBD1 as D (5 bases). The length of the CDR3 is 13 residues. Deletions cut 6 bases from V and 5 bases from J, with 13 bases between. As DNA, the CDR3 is TGTGCCAGCAGCGGGACGGAGAAAACTGAAGCTTTCTTT. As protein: CASSGTEKTEAFF.

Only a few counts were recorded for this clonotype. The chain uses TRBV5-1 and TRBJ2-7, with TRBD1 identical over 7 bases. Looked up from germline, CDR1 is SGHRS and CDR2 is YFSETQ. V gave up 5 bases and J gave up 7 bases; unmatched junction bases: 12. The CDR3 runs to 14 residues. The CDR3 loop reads CASSLTGSYNEQYF. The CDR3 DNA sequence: TGCGCCAGCAGTTTGACAGGGTCCTACAATGAGCAGTACTTC.

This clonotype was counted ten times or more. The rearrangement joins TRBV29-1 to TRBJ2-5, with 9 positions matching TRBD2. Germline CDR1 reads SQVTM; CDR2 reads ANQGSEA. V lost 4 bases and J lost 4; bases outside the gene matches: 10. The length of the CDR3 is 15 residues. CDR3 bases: TGCAGCGTTGGGAGGCCCGGGACTAGCAGAGAGACCCAGTACTTC. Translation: CSVGRPGTSRETQYF.